Below, 14 T cell receptor beta chains from the same sample are listed, as sequenced in a study of T cells in Graves' hyperthyroidism and ophthalmopathy (dated by TCRdb to between 2018 and 2021). Library method: multiplex PCR. This sample was sequenced with an Illumina HiSeq 2000. Amplification of TCR beta CDR3 regions was carried out from RNA transcripts. The TCR CDR3 was subjected to a first round of RT-PCR using the HTBI primer set and the Qiagen OneStep RT-PCR kit. The public reads were quality trimmed at Q25 with fastp and then assembled into clones with MiXCR by TCRdb, keeping productive beta chains. Rows are combined by CDR3 protein, so each entry shows the most common genes and DNA. This sample has around 560,000 distinct CDR3 sequences in its table, and roughly 17% of those were observed once. In total, the top ten clones hold roughly 18% of the sample. The specimen sequenced was blood. These receptors were obtained from a woman aged 18-30 years with Graves' hyperthyroidism.

The sample holds many counts of this clonotype. V usage is TRBV27 and J usage is TRBJ2-1; TRBD2 matches at 9 bases. From germline, CDR1 is MNHEY and CDR2 SMNVEV (reference sequence). The CDR3 has 15 amino acids. J gave up 4 bases and V 3 bases, and 4 bases lay outside the gene matches. CDR3 DNA sequence: TGTGCCAGCAGTTTTGGGCTAGCGGGGTACAATGAGCAGTTCTTC. Residues: CASSFGLAGYNEQFF.

The chain is built from TRBV11-2 and TRBJ2-6, with D perhaps TRBD1 (5 bases). Between the trimmed V and J ends, which lost 5 bases and 4 bases, there was a span of 12 bases. Looked up from germline, CDR1 is SGHAT and CDR2 is FQNNGV. The CDR3 extends over 15 amino acids. CDR3 sequence: CASSKKGCGANVLTF. CDR3 DNA: TGTGCCAGCAGCAAAAAGGGGTGCGGGGCCAACGTCCTGACTTTC.

The CDR3 DNA sequence: TGTGCCAGCAGCCAAGTCATCGGGACTCCTTACGAGCAGTACTTC. Its protein is CASSQVIGTPYEQYF. This sequence joins TRBV4-2 and TRBJ2-7; possible D gene TRBD2, 6 bases. With 1 base removed from V and 4 bases from J, the gap between germline ends came to 14 bases. Germline assignment: CDR1 LGHNA and CDR2 YNFKEQ. The CDR3 extends over 15 amino acids.

On this clonotype: A much larger clone differs by one base, so this may be a read error. The V call is TRBV11-2, the J call TRBJ2-1; tentatively, D is TRBD2 (7 bases). Germline V lookup: CDR1 SGHAT, CDR2 FQNNGV. The CDR3 has 17 amino acids. Between the trimmed V and J ends, which lost 2 bases and 10 bases, there was a span of 24 bases. The CDR3 spells CASSLTGGGSFHSEQFF. The CDR3 DNA reads as TGTGCCAGCAGCTTAACGGGGGGCGGGAGTTTTCATTCCGAGCAGTTCTTC. The whole variable domain, filled in from reference TRBV11-2 and TRBJ2-1, reads EAGVAQSPRYKIIEKRQSVAFWCNPISGHATLYWYQQILGQGPKLLIQFQNNGVVDDSQLPKDRFSAERLKGVDSTLKIQPAKLEDSAVYLCASSLTGGGSFHSEQFFGPGTRLTVL.

In this sample, this clonotype turned up a few times. A read error may account for a junction end that differs from germline. The chain combines TRBV14 with TRBJ1-1, with TRBD1 matching over 7 bases. Germline loops: CDR1 SGHDN, CDR2 FVKESK. This CDR3 comprises 14 residues. CDR3 amino acids: CASREGTAVFEAFF. For the CDR3, the DNA is TGCGCCAGCAGGGAGGGGACAGCGGTCTTTGAAGCTTTCTTT.

This clonotype was found many times. The chain links TRBV15 to TRBJ1-1; 10 bases align to TRBD1. CDR1 and CDR2 (germline): LNHNV, YYDKDF (reference sequence). Trimming cost V 5 bases and J 4 bases; bases outside gene matches: 7. The CDR3 sequence is 15 residues long. The CDR3 protein is CATSVGQGRTTEAFF. The CDR3 bases are TGTGCCACCAGCGTGGGACAGGGGCGCACCACTGAAGCTTTCTTT.

This clonotype came up many times. This chain uses TRBV7-9 with TRBJ1-2; D uncertain. CDR3 length: 11 residues. With 1 base removed from V and 6 bases from J, the gap between germline ends came to 3 bases. Germline lookup yields CDR1 SEHNR and CDR2 FQNEAQ (reference sequence). CDR3 in amino acids: CASSLGDGYTF. CDR3 sequence (DNA): TGTGCCAGCAGCTTAGGGGATGGCTACACCTTC.

There are many counts of this clonotype. The rearrangement joins TRBV6-5 to TRBJ2-7; 11 nucleotides match TRBD2. CDR3 length: 15 residues. Trimming at V came to 4 bases and at J to 7 bases, leaving 9 bases not matched to a gene. The germline gives CDR1 MNHEY, CDR2 SVGAGI. The CDR3: CASSFLTSGTGEQYF. CDR3 bases: TGTGCCAGCAGTTTCCTGACTAGCGGGACGGGGGAGCAGTACTTC.

The sample holds many counts of this clonotype. This rearrangement joins TRBV20-1 to TRBJ2-7, with D possibly TRBD2 on 5 matching bases. CDR1 and CDR2 (germline): DFQATT, SNEGSKA (reference sequence). This CDR3 has 15 amino acids. V was trimmed by 3 bases and J by 5 bases, leaving 20 bases between them. The DNA of the CDR3 is TGCAGTGCTAGTGAATTCGAGGGCGAGGTTAACGAGCAGTACTTC. It is translated as CSASEFEGEVNEQYF.

In its sample, this clonotype was seen a few times. This chain links TRBV29-1 with TRBJ2-7; D is perhaps TRBD2 (6 bases). Trimming stripped 4 bases from V and 1 base from J, with 14 bases between. The germline V gene has CDR1 SQVTM and CDR2 ANQGSEA. CDR3 length: 14 residues. The chain's CDR3 is CSVAGRGGSYEQYF. CDR3 DNA: TGCAGCGTTGCGGGGCGGGGCGGATCCTACGAGCAGTACTTC.

Ten or more counts support this clonotype. This chain links TRBV29-1 with TRBJ1-2; D uncertain. Between the trimmed V and J ends, which lost 6 bases and 5 bases, there was a span of 4 bases. Germline loops: CDR1 SQVTM, CDR2 ANQGSEA. There are 9 residues in the CDR3. In nucleotides, the CDR3 is TGCAGCGTCGAATATGGCTACACCTTC. It encodes CSVEYGYTF.

This clonotype was picked up a small number of times. V usage is TRBV6-1 and J usage is TRBJ2-3; unclear D gene. With 6 bases removed from V and 4 bases from J, the gap between germline ends came to 14 bases. This CDR3 region has 14 residues. Germline-derived CDR1 and CDR2 are MNHNS and SASEGT. CDR3 coding DNA: TGTGCCAGCAGCCAACACTATCTCCCAGATACGCAGTATTTT. This gives the protein CASSQHYLPDTQYF.

This clonotype was observed a few times. V usage is TRBV19 and J usage is TRBJ2-1; 13 positions match TRBD2. Germline CDR1 reads LNHDA; CDR2 reads SQIVND (reference sequence). The V gene end was trimmed by 6 bases and the J gene end by 13 bases; junction bases not matched to a gene: 9. The CDR3 is 14 residues long. As DNA, the CDR3 is TGTGCCAGTAGACCGGGACTAGCGGGAAAGGGACAGTTCTTC. As protein: CASRPGLAGKGQFF.

This clonotype was detected many times. V is TRBV28 and J is TRBJ1-2; D not resolved. V was pared by 8 bases and J by 1 base, with 14 bases between. CDR1 and CDR2 from the germline V gene are MDHEN and SYDVKM. CDR3 length: 14 residues. The CDR3 reads CASLRAARNYGYTF. The DNA of the CDR3 is TGTGCCAGCCTCCGGGCCGCCCGTAACTATGGCTACACCTTC.